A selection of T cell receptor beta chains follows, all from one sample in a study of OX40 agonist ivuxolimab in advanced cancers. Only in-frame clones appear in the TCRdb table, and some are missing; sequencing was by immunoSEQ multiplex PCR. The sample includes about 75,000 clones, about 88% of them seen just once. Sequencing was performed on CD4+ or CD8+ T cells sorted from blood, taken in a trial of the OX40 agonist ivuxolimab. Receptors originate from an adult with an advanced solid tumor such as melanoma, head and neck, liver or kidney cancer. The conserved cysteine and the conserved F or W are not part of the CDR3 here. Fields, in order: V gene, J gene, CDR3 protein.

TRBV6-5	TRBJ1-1	ASSYEWTSEAF
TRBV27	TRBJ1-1	ASSLSSVTNTEAF
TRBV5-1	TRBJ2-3	ASSLENRGGTDTQY
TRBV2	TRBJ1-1	ASSDNRANTEAF
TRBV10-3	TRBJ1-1	AITGGESTEAF
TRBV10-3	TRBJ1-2	AISAEDPYGYT
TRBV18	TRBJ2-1	ASRGASGYNEQF
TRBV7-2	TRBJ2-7	ASSRDRDFSYEQY
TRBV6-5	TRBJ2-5	ASRGLAGIQETQY
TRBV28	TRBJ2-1	ASSPPQRLAGVYNEQF
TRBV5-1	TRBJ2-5	ASSLVREGLKQETQY
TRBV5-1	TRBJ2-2	ASRRMEGDTGELF
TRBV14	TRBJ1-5	ASSSHRATNQPQH
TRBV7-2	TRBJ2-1	ASSGQGAEGEQF
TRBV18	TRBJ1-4	ASSPEGAGKEKLF
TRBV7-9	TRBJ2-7	ASSLVPDAAYEQY
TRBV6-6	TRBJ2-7	ASSRLAGPYEQY
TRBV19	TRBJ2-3	ASSTEGTTRGDTQY
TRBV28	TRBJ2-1	ASSSGAGSYNEQF
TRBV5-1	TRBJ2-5	ATLGLAGQLY
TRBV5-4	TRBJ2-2	ASSLSAGELF
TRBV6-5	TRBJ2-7	ASSYSLGTYEQY
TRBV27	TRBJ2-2	ASSSAGQRVTGELF
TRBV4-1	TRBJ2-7	ASSQQTNLYEQY
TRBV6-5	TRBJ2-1	ASSYSPSGYYNEQF
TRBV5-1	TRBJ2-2	ASRATGTGAGELF
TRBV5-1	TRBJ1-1	ASSLESDTEAF
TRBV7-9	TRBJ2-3	ASSWDYSTDTQY
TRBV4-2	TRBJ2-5	ASSQDSETQY
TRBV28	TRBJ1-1	ASSFLGFRTEAF
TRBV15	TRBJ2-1	ATSITSGIYNEQF
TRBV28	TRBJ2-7	ASSLVKLAGGRSYEQY
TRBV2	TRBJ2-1	ARILYRF
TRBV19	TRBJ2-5	ASSNPGQARVTQY
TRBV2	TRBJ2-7	ASSRAVEQY